This T cell receptor beta chain was documented in a study of T-cell memory formation after mild COVID-19. A 5'RACE reaction primed in the constant segment made cDNA libraries of TCR alpha and TCR beta, and these carried sample barcodes and UMIs. TCRdb reanalysed the 5' RACE reads using MiXCR and keeps one entry per CDR3 protein. The sample has roughly 300,000 distinct CDR3 sequences, roughly 15% seen once; the top ten hold 22%. Study findings and constraints: Pre-infection memory held some responding clones, suggesting pre-existing cross-reactive T cells responded. Clones contracting over day 15 to 85 were CD4/CD8 balanced, with later expanders leaning CD4+.

This CDR3 is 15 amino acids long. The germline V and J ends were trimmed by 7 bases and 2 bases, with 15 bases remaining between them. Germline assignment: CDR1 SEHNR and CDR2 FQNEAQ (reference sequence). A word on this clonotype: What it binds is unknown.

The sequenced sample consisted of PBMCs or a T cell subset sorted from them (not recorded which). This receptor was taken from a man younger than 35 who had mild COVID-19 (a few samples of this study predate the infection). Cell type and time point are not known. The rearrangement uses TRBV7-9 and TRBJ2-1; D ambiguous. The CDR3 DNA is TGTGCCAGCACCCCCGTAGTCGGTGCCTACAATGAGCAGTTCTTC. Translated, it gives CASTPVVGAYNEQFF.